This entry lists 10 T cell receptor beta chains sequenced from one sample in a study of graft-versus-host responses after intestinal transplantation (dated by TCRdb to about 2021). No antigen is known for these receptors. Sample time point, as interpreted from the label and publication: cells obtained before transplantation from donor or recipient. Library preparation was by the immunoSEQ multiplex PCR assay. TCRdb took over this immuneACCESS table, retaining in-frame rearrangements with V and J assigned. Such tables are incomplete; in checked studies, under half of the missing clones stem from an unresolved V gene, and the remainder is unexplained. For this sample the table gives fewer than 120,000 clones, of which approximately 92% were detected only once. The top ten clonotypes cover roughly 0.5% of the sample. This specimen consisted of unstimulated CD8+ T cells sorted from spleen or lymph node cells, obtained before intestinal transplant. Receptors originate from a human donor who received an intestinal transplant.

About this clone: Relative to the germline gene, one junction end is altered; a read error may explain this. The chain is built from TRBV7-9 and TRBJ1-2, with TRBD1 matching over 9 bases. CDR1 and CDR2 (germline): SEHNR, FQNEAQ (reference sequence). The CDR3 spans 18 residues. In nucleotides, the CDR3 is TGTGCCAGCAGCCTAGCTGGCACCGGGACAGGGAACAACTATGGCTACACCTTC. Translation gives CASSLAGTGTGNNYGYTF.

The chain is built from TRBV2 and TRBJ2-2, with 7 nucleotides matching TRBD2. V shed 6 bases, J shed 3 bases, and the junction held 4 bases outside the gene matches. Germline V gene data show CDR1 as SNHLY and CDR2 as FYNNEI. The CDR3 has 14 residues. This CDR3 reads CASRAGRDTGELFF. As DNA, the CDR3 is TGTGCCAGCAGGGCAGGGAGGGACACCGGGGAGCTGTTTTTT.

The V call is TRBV28, the J call TRBJ2-2; 15 positions match TRBD2. Germline V lookup: CDR1 MDHEN, CDR2 SYDVKM. The CDR3 consists of 17 residues. V lost 2 bases and J lost 6; bases outside the gene matches: 4. Written as DNA, the CDR3 is TGTGCCAGCAGTTTACCGGGACTAGCGGGAGGTGCCGGGGAGCTGTTTTTT. As protein: CASSLPGLAGGAGELFF.

The J gene is TRBJ2-7, the V gene TRBV27, with D uncertain. With 8 bases removed from V and 2 bases from J, the gap between germline ends came to 10 bases. Germline CDR1 is MNHEY and CDR2 is SMNVEV (reference sequence). The CDR3 length is 12 residues. DNA for the CDR3: TGTGCCAGCGGACCAGACCCCTACGAGCAGTACTTC. Amino acid sequence: CASGPDPYEQYF.

V gene TRBV6-5 combines with J gene TRBJ2-7; 10 bases agree with TRBD2. The V and J ends lost 7 bases and 5 bases, in that order; junction bases with no gene match: 2. CDR1 is MNHEY and CDR2 is SVGAGI in the germline V gene. The CDR3 sequence is 12 residues long. The CDR3 DNA sequence: TGTGCCAGCACCCTAGCGGGGGACGAGCAGTACTTC. It is translated as CASTLAGDEQYF.

The chain combines TRBV20-1 with TRBJ1-5, with 7 bases matching TRBD1. V dropped 6 bases and J dropped 11; count of bases not matched to a gene: 7. Germline loops: CDR1 DFQATT, CDR2 SNEGSKA (reference sequence). The length of the CDR3 is 11 residues. CDR3 residues: CSANTGVAQHF. CDR3 in DNA: TGCAGTGCCAATACAGGGGTGGCCCAGCATTTT.

The sample holds a few counts of this clone. The V gene is TRBV19, the J gene TRBJ1-4; a possible D gene is TRBD1 (5 bases). The V gene lost 6 bases and the J gene lost 0 bases, with 8 bases spanning the gap. This CDR3 contains 14 residues. Germline lookup yields CDR1 LNHDA and CDR2 SQIVND (reference sequence). The chain's CDR3 is CASSWTTTNEKLFF. Here the CDR3 DNA reads TGTGCCAGTAGCTGGACAACAACTAATGAAAAACTGTTTTTT.

The rearrangement links TRBV30 to TRBJ1-2, with 8 nucleotides matching TRBD1. CDR3 size: 13 residues. With 3 bases clipped from V and 4 bases from J, the junction kept 4 bases outside the gene matches. Germline CDR1 is GTSNPN and CDR2 is SVGIG (reference sequence). DNA of the CDR3: TGTGCCTGGAGCCCAGGGGGCTCCTATGGCTACACCTTC. Translated, it gives CAWSPGGSYGYTF.

The rearrangement joins TRBV19 to TRBJ2-7; D tentatively fits TRBD1 or TRBD2 (6 bases each). CDR1 LNHDA and CDR2 SQIVND come from the germline V gene (reference sequence). V gave up 6 bases and J gave up 7 bases, with 19 bases separating them. The CDR3 is 14 amino acids. CDR3 sequence reads: CASSPSGGRREQYF. The CDR3 region has the DNA TGTGCCAGTAGCCCCTCTGGGGGGCGAAGGGAGCAGTACTTC.

The V call is TRBV6-5, the J call TRBJ2-3; 9 nucleotides align to TRBD2. CDR3 length: 13 amino acids. Unmatched junction bases numbered 4, after V lost 10 bases and J lost 2 bases. Germline values: CDR1 MNHEY, CDR2 SVGAGI. The CDR3: CANRLADTDTQYF. The DNA of the CDR3 is TGTGCCAACAGACTAGCGGACACAGATACGCAGTATTTT.